The clone carrying this T cell receptor beta chain was seen only once. The sample originates from a study of blood T cell repertoires in COVID-19. Overall study: Sources were T cells, B-cell-depleted T cells, or PBMCs; the material itself was cDNA or gDNA.

The table came from immunoSEQ multiplex PCR; TCRdb's copy has only in-frame clones and leaves some out. The profile shows some 380,000 clones, nearly 90% of them singletons. This CDR3 is 15 amino acids long. Germline V gene data show CDR1 as SGHRS and CDR2 as YFSETQ. Trimming took 4 bases from V and 7 from J, leaving 18 bases between them. The rearrangement joins TRBV5-1 to TRBJ2-1; possibly TRBD2 for D (6 bases). The TCR originated in a man between 18 and 29 years old with active or convalescent COVID-19. Sequencing used peripheral blood. The CDR3: CASSARDGRGNEQFF. The CDR3 DNA sequence: TGCGCCAGCAGCGCACGGGACGGGCGGGGAAATGAGCAGTTCTTC. Together with reference TRBV5-1 and TRBJ2-1, the CDR3 gives the full variable domain: KAGVTQTPRYLIKTRGQQVTLSCSPISGHRSVSWYQQTPGQGLQFLFEYFSETQRNKGNFPGRFSGRQFSNSRSEMNVSTLELGDSALYLCASSARDGRGNEQFFGPGTRLTVL.